A single sample is the source of the 5 T cell receptor beta chains below, sequenced in a study of CD8+ T cells in alopecia areata. As the sequencing template, cDNA was produced by extracting RNA and reverse transcribing it. Libraries were prepared by immunoSEQ multiplex PCR; TCRdb keeps only in-frame clonotypes and omits some of them. The data contain approximately 220,000 clones, around two fifths of them singletons. Treatment defined: oral pan-JAK inhibitor, 5-10 mg twice daily. Sample: CD4+ T cells sorted from blood, taken between weeks 30 and 35, from a patient treated with tofacitinib. The receptors here all came from a human donor with alopecia areata.

This chain links TRBV2 with TRBJ1-6; D is perhaps TRBD1 (5 bases). The CDR3 length is 16 residues. Per the germline V gene, CDR1 is SNHLY and CDR2 is FYNNEI. Trimming cost V 6 bases and J 9 bases, with 21 bases left between them. The CDR3 nucleotides read TGTGCCAGCAGGATCAACAGGCAAGGAGGTAGTTCACCCCTCCACTTT. This gives the protein CASRINRQGGSSPLHF.

This chain connects TRBV5-1 to TRBJ2-1; D uncertain. CDR3 length: 12 residues. The V gene's germline CDR1 is SGHRS and CDR2 YFSETQ. V lost 2 bases to trimming and J lost 12 bases, with 12 bases between them. In DNA form, the CDR3 reads TGCGCCAGCAGCTTAGACGGCAAACGGCAGTTCTTC. It specifies CASSLDGKRQFF.

The chain links TRBV11-2 to TRBJ1-5, with D possibly TRBD1 on 5 matching bases. With 5 bases removed from V and 1 base from J, the gap between germline ends came to 15 bases. Germline V gene sequence: CDR1 SGHAT, CDR2 FQNNGV. The CDR3 runs 16 residues. The chain's CDR3 is CASSQTSGGSNQPQHF. In DNA, the CDR3 is TGTGCCAGCAGCCAAACGAGTGGGGGGAGCAATCAGCCCCAGCATTTT.

The chain carries TRBV30 and TRBJ1-1, with D maybe TRBD1 (5 bases). The CDR3 is 15 amino acids. V gave up 0 bases and J gave up 5 bases, with 16 bases separating them. Per the germline V gene, CDR1 is GTSNPN and CDR2 is SVGIG (reference sequence). The CDR3, as DNA: TGTGCCTGGAGTGTACTCCGAAGGGGCGGAACTGAAGCTTTCTTT. Protein product: CAWSVLRRGGTEAFF.

There are a few counts of this clone. The rearrangement links TRBV4-1 to TRBJ2-7; D is undetermined. Germline values: CDR1 MGHRA, CDR2 YSYEKL. The ends were cut back, 1 base at V and 1 base at J, with 5 bases in the middle. This CDR3 comprises 13 residues. CDR3 protein: CASSQAQSYEQYF. The DNA of the CDR3 is TGCGCCAGCAGCCAAGCACAGTCCTACGAGCAGTACTTC.